These 5 T cell receptor beta chains originate from one sample sequenced in a study of control samples from healthy donors and cancer patients. Data came from immunoSEQ multiplex PCR; TCRdb stores just in-frame clones and leaves some out. This table has roughly 120,000 clones, over 85% appearing once. Sequences were obtained from blood. These receptors all stem from a man younger than 40 in good health.

The chain combines TRBV5-1 with TRBJ1-2; 7 bases fit TRBD1. CDR1 is SGHRS, CDR2 YFSETQ, per germline. CDR3 length equals 14 residues. V trimming: 2 bases; J trimming: 3 bases; junction bases outside the gene matches: 4. The CDR3 region has the DNA TGCGCCAGCAGCTTTGGACAGGACTACTATGGCTACACCTTC. Encoded protein: CASSFGQDYYGYTF.

The chain carries TRBV5-1 and TRBJ1-1; perhaps TRBD1 as D (5 bases). Trimming removed 1 base at V and 6 bases at J, with 16 bases between. The germline gives CDR1 SGHRS, CDR2 YFSETQ. The CDR3 runs 15 residues. CDR3 sequence: CASSLPRPGGSEAFF. In nucleotides, the CDR3 is TGCGCCAGCAGCTTGCCCCGGCCGGGGGGATCTGAAGCTTTCTTT.

The chain combines TRBV7-2 with TRBJ2-3; 9 bases agree with TRBD2. The junction had 10 bases not matched to a gene; V was cut back by 1 base and J by 2 bases. The CDR3 is 18 residues long. Germline V gene data show CDR1 as SGHTA and CDR2 as FQGNSA. Here the CDR3 reads CASSLGPGSGGSTDTQYF. CDR3 DNA sequence: TGTGCCAGCAGCTTAGGCCCGGGGAGCGGGGGGTCCACAGATACGCAGTATTTT.

V and J are TRBV7-9 and TRBJ1-4; 11 nucleotides match TRBD1. The CDR3 is 15 residues long. Germline CDR1 reads SEHNR; CDR2 reads FQNEAQ (reference sequence). Losses at the gene ends were 5 bases for V and 5 bases for J; bases not matched to a gene: 4. The CDR3 is CASSLGQGANEKLFF. The DNA of the CDR3 is TGTGCCAGCAGCCTAGGACAGGGGGCGAATGAAAAACTGTTTTTT.

A single count supports this clone. The CDR3 sequence is CATSDAGTGYQPQHF. The DNA for the CDR3 is TGTGCCACCAGTGACGCCGGGACAGGGTATCAGCCCCAGCATTTT. This rearrangement joins TRBV24-1 to TRBJ1-5; 9 nucleotides match TRBD1. The V gene's germline CDR1 is KGHDR and CDR2 SFDVKD. V was pared by 4 bases and J by 5 bases, with 5 bases of the junction left unmatched. This CDR3 has 15 residues.